These T cell receptor beta chains were read from a single sample in a study of blood T cell repertoires in COVID-19. The data were produced by immunoSEQ multiplex PCR, yet TCRdb's version contains in-frame clones alone and is incomplete. The table records around 190,000 clones, roughly 80% of them present only once. Sequencing input: peripheral blood. All receptors derive from a woman aged 50 to 65 with acute or convalescent COVID-19. Both conserved end residues are part of each CDR3. Each record gives: CDR3 protein, CDR3 DNA, J gene, clone size, D gene, V gene. The D gene is left open where the match is weak. A row's size may be missing; if present it is once, few, many or a size class.

CASSEDSYQPQHF,TGTGCCAGCAGCGAGGACAGCTATCAGCCCCAGCATTTT,TRBJ1-5,few,-,TRBV5-8
CASSLAPTGSRGRQYF,TGTGCCAGCAGCTTAGCGCCGACAGGGTCGAGAGGTCGGCAGTACTTC,TRBJ2-7,-,TRBD1,TRBV7-8
CASTRWGQADYGYTF,TGTGCCAGCACCCGTTGGGGACAGGCAGACTATGGCTACACCTTC,TRBJ1-2,-,TRBD1,TRBV9
CSAWARQEQYF,TGCAGTGCGTGGGCCCGTCAGGAGCAGTACTTC,TRBJ2-7,-,-,TRBV20-1
CASSVGGGADYEQYF,TGTGCCAGCAGCGTAGGTGGGGGGGCGGACTACGAGCAGTACTTC,TRBJ2-7,-,-,TRBV9
CASSRGLENYGYTF,TGTGCCAGCAGCCGGGGGTTAGAGAACTATGGCTACACCTTC,TRBJ1-2,-,-,TRBV5-4
CASSRPGTEAFF,TGTGCCAGCAGCCGGCCGGGCACTGAAGCTTTCTTT,TRBJ1-1,-,-,TRBV27
CASSSPSWGAGELFF,TGTGCCAGCAGCTCCCCTAGCTGGGGGGCCGGGGAGCTGTTTTTT,TRBJ2-2,-,-,TRBV7-9
CASRGLTAGGTSILQETQYF,TGTGCCAGCAGGGGCCTTACAGCGGGGGGAACTAGTATCCTCCAAGAGACCCAGTACTTC,TRBJ2-5,-,TRBD2,TRBV2
CASSPRGRGTDTQYF,TGTGCCAGCAGTCCTAGGGGGCGAGGAACAGATACGCAGTATTTT,TRBJ2-3,-,TRBD1,TRBV11-3
CASSIGGRGTDTQYF,TGTGCCAGCAGTATCGGGGGGAGGGGCACAGATACGCAGTATTTT,TRBJ2-3,-,TRBD2,TRBV28
CASSLGDRGYEQYF,TGTGCCAGCAGCTTGGGGGACAGAGGCTACGAGCAGTACTTC,TRBJ2-7,-,TRBD1,TRBV5-6
CAWSNWVGGEQYF,TGTGCCTGGAGTAACTGGGTGGGGGGTGAGCAGTACTTC,TRBJ2-7,-,-,TRBV30
CAWNSLGGNQPQHF,TGTGCCTGGAATTCCCTCGGGGGCAATCAGCCCCAGCATTTT,TRBJ1-5,-,-,TRBV30
CTSSQATWGDPNTGELFF,TGCACCAGCAGCCAAGCCACCTGGGGGGATCCAAACACCGGGGAGCTGTTTTTT,TRBJ2-2,-,-,TRBV1
CASSPGQSSTDTQYF,TGTGCCAGCAGCCCTGGACAGTCTAGCACAGATACGCAGTATTTT,TRBJ2-3,-,-,TRBV7-9
CASSIGRDRGSNYGYTF,TGTGCCAGTAGTATAGGCCGGGACAGGGGTTCTAACTATGGCTACACCTTC,TRBJ1-2,many,TRBD1,TRBV19
CASSINAGAVPNEQFF,TGTGCCAGTAGTATAAATGCGGGAGCGGTCCCCAATGAGCAGTTCTTC,TRBJ2-1,once,TRBD2,TRBV19
CASSATPTGVGDEQYF,TGTGCCAGCAGCGCAACCCCGACAGGGGTGGGTGACGAGCAGTACTTC,TRBJ2-7,-,TRBD1,TRBV9
CAWNWGTGPTPYTF,TGTGCCTGGAATTGGGGGACAGGGCCGACACCCTACACCTTC,TRBJ1-2,-,TRBD1,TRBV30
CASSLDYYYEQYF,TGTGCCAGCAGTCTAGACTACTACTACGAGCAGTACTTC,TRBJ2-7,-,-,TRBV6-2/TRBV6-3
CASSPPEAGNTIYF,TGTGCCAGCTCACCACCGGAGGCTGGAAACACCATATATTTT,TRBJ1-3,-,-,TRBV18
CASRRQGAGYTF,TGTGCCAGCAGGCGACAGGGGGCTGGCTACACCTTC,TRBJ1-2,-,TRBD1,TRBV27
CSVNDRASYNEQFF,TGCAGCGTTAATGACAGAGCCTCCTACAATGAGCAGTTCTTC,TRBJ2-1,-,-,TRBV29-1